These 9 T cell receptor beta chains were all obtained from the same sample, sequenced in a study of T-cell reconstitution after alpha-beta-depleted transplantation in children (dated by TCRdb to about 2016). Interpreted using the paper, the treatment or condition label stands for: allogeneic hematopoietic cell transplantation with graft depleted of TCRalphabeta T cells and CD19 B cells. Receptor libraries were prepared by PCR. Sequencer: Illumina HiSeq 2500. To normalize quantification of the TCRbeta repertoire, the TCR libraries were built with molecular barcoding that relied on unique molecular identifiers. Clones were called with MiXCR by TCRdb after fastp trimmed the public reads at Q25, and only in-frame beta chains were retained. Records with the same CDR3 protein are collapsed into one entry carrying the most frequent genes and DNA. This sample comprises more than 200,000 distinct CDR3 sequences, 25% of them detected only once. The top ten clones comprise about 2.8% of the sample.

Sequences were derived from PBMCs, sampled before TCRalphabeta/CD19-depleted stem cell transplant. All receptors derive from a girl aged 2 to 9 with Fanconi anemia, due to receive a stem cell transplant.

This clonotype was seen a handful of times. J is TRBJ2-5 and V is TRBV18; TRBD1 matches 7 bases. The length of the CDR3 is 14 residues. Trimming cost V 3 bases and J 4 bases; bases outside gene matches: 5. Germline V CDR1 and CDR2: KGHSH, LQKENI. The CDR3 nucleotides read TGTGCCAGCTCACCGTTTAACAGGGGAGAGACCCAGTACTTC. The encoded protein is CASSPFNRGETQYF. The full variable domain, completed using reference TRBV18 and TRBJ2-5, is NAGVMQNPRHLVRRRGQEARLRCSPMKGHSHVYWYRQLPEEGLKFMVYLQKENIIDESGMPKERFSAEFPKEGPSILRIQQVVRGDSAAYFCASSPFNRGETQYFGPGTRLLVL.

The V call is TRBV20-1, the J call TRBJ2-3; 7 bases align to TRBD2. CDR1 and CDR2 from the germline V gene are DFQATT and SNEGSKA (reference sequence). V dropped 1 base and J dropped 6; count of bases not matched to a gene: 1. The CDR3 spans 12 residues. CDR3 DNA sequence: TGCAGTGCTAGAGCCGGGAGGGATACGCAGTATTTT. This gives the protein CSARAGRDTQYF.

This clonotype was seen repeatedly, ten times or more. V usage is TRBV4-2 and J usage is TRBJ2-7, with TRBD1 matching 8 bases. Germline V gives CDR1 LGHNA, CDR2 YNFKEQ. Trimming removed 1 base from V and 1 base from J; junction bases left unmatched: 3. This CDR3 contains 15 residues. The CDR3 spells CASSQGQGWSYEQYF. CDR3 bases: TGTGCCAGCAGCCAAGGACAGGGGTGGTCCTACGAGCAGTACTTC.

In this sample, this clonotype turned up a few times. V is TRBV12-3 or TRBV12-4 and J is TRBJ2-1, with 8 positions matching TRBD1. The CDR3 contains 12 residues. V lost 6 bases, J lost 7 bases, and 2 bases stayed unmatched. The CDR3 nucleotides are TGTGCCAGCAGCCGACAGGGGAATGAGCAGTTCTTC. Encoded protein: CASSRQGNEQFF.

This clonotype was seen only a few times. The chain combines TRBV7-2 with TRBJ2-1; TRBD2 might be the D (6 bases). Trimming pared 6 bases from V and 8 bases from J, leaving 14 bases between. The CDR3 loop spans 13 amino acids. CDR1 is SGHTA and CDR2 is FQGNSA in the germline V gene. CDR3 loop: CASRPTSQHEQFF. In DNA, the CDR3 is TGTGCCAGCAGGCCGACTAGTCAGCATGAGCAGTTCTTC.

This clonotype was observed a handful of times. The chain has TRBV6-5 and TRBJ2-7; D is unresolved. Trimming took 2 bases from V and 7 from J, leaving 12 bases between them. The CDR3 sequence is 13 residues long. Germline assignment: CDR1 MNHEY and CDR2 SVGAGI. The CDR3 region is CASSYAQTGEQYF. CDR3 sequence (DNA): TGTGCCAGCAGTTACGCGCAGACTGGGGAGCAGTACTTC.

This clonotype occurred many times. The CDR3 DNA reads TGTGCCAGCACCCGGTGGGGGGCGCATTCACCCCTCCACTTT. Translated: CASTRWGAHSPLHF. The chain uses TRBV12-3 or TRBV12-4 and TRBJ1-6; a possible D gene is TRBD1 (6 bases). Trimming took off 7 bases at V and 8 bases at J, with 15 bases between the two ends. This CDR3 is built from 14 residues.

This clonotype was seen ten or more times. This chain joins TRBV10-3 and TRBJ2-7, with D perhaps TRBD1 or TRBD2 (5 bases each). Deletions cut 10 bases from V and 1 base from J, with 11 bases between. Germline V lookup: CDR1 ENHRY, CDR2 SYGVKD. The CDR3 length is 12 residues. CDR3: CATTGPSYEQYF. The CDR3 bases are TGTGCCACAACGGGACCGTCCTACGAGCAGTACTTC.

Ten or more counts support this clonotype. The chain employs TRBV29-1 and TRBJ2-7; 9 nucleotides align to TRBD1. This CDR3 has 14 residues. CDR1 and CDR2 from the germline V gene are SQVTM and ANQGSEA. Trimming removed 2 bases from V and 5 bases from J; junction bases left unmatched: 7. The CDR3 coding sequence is TGCAGCGTTGAATCGCGTGGACAGGGGAACGAGCAGTACTTC. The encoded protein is CSVESRGQGNEQYF.